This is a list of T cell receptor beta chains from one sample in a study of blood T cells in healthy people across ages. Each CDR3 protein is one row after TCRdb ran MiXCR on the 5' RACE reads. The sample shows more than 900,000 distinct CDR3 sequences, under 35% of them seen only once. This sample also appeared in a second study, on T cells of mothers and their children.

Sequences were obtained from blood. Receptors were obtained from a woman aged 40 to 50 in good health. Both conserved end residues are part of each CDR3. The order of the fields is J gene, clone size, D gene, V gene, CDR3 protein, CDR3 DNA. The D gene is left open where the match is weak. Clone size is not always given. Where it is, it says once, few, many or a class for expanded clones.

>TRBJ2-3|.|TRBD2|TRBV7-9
CASRPGTSGADTQYF
TGTGCCAGCAGGCCGGGGACTAGCGGGGCAGATACGCAGTATTTT
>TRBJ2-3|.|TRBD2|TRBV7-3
CASSLTGTRTTDTQYF
TGTGCCAGCAGCTTAACGGGGACTAGGACGACGGATACGCAGTATTTT
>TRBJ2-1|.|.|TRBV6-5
CASSYRARYEQFF
TGTGCCAGCAGTTACCGGGCCCGCTACGAGCAGTTCTTC
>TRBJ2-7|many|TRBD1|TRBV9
CASSTRDRGPYEQYF
TGTGCCAGCAGCACCCGGGACAGGGGACCCTACGAGCAGTACTTC
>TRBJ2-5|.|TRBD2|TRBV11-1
CASSLEGGLVGETQYF
TGTGCCAGCAGCTTAGAAGGGGGACTAGTTGGAGAGACCCAGTACTTC
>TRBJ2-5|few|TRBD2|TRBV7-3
CASSPEASGGRQTQYF
TGTGCCAGCAGCCCCGAGGCTAGCGGGGGAAGACAGACCCAGTACTTC
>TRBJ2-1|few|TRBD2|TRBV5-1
CASSLASGGTHNEQFF
TGCGCCAGCAGCTTGGCCAGCGGGGGGACCCACAATGAGCAGTTCTTC
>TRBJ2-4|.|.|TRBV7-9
CASSLAGIKNIQYF
TGTGCCAGCAGCTTAGCAGGGATCAAAAACATTCAGTACTTC
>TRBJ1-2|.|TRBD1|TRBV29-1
CSVWTGTGYTF
TGCAGCGTTTGGACAGGGACTGGCTACACCTTC
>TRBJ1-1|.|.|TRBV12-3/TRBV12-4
CASGDRPNTEAFF
TGTGCCAGCGGAGACAGACCGAACACTGAAGCTTTCTTT
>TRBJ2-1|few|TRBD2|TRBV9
CANSLTSGGIYNEQFF
TGTGCCAACAGCCTAACTAGCGGGGGGATTTACAATGAGCAGTTCTTC
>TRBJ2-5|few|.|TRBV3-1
CASSQARRGWYF
TGTGCCAGCAGCCAAGCACGGCGGGGATGGTACTTC
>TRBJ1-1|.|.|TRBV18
CASSPQDKNTEAFF
TGTGCCAGCTCACCACAAGACAAGAACACTGAAGCTTTCTTT
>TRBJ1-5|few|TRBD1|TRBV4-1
CASSQDPGQGGQPQHF
TGCGCCAGCAGCCAAGATCCCGGACAGGGAGGACAGCCCCAGCATTTT
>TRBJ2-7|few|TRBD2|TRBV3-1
CASNRGTSGSYEQYF
TGTGCCAGCAACCGAGGGACTAGCGGATCCTACGAGCAGTACTTC
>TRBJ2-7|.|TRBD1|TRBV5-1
CASNVNEGASYEQYF
TGCGCCAGCAACGTTAACGAGGGGGCCTCCTACGAGCAGTACTTC
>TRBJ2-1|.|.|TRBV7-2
CASSQAPRIAGEQFF
TGTGCCAGCAGCCAAGCGCCCAGGATCGCGGGTGAGCAGTTCTTC
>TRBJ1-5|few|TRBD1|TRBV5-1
CASSVTGVGQPQHF
TGCGCCAGCAGCGTGACAGGGGTGGGACAGCCCCAGCATTTT
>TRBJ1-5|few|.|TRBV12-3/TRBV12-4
CASSLVAPNQPQHF
TGTGCCAGCAGTCTAGTGGCACCTAATCAGCCCCAGCATTTT
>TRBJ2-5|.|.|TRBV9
CASSVVAEGYNEQYF
TGTGCCAGCAGCGTAGTGGCGGAGGGGTACAATGAGCAGTACTTC
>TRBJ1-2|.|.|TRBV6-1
CASTYYYGYTF
TGTGCCAGCACCTACTACTATGGCTACACCTTC
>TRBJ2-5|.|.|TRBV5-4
CASSFRGPQHF
TGTGCCAGCAGCTTTCGCGGCCCCCAACACTTC
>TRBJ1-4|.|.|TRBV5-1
CASTVNVGQGIEKLFF
TGCGCCAGCACGGTTAATGTTGGGCAGGGGATTGAAAAACTGTTTTTT
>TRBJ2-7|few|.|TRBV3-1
CASSPLPKLGASYEQYF
TGTGCCAGCAGCCCCCTCCCGAAACTTGGAGCCTCCTACGAGCAGTACTTC
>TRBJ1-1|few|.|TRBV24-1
CATRLGHNTEAFF
TGTGCCACCCGGTTGGGGCACAACACTGAAGCTTTCTTT
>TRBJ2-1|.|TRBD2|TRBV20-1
CSAAGRGVYNEQFF
TGCAGTGCGGCAGGGCGGGGGGTATACAATGAGCAGTTCTTC
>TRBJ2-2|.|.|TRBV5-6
CASTISRPGELFF
TGTGCCAGCACCATCTCCAGACCCGGGGAGCTGTTTTTT
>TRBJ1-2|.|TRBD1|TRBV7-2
CASSQSQGAWGYTF
TGTGCCAGCAGCCAATCCCAGGGGGCCTGGGGCTACACCTTC
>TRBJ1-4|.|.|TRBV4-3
CASSQYAATLLFF
TGCGCCAGCAGCCAATACGCCGCTACTCTGCTGTTTTTT
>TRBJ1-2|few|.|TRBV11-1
CASSQPTGDYGYTF
TGTGCCAGCAGCCAACCGACCGGGGACTATGGCTACACCTTC
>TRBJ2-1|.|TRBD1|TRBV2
CASSFAFRTGDYNEQFF
TGTGCCAGCAGTTTCGCTTTCAGGACAGGCGATTACAATGAGCAGTTCTTC
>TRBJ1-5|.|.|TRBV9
CASSVSTDRAAQHF
TGTGCCAGCAGCGTATCTACTGACCGGGCGGCCCAGCATTTT
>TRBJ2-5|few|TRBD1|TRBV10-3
CAISALGTGQETQYF
TGTGCCATCAGTGCTTTGGGGACAGGACAAGAGACCCAGTACTTC
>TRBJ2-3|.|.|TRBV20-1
CSASSALDAADTQYF
TGCAGTGCTAGCTCGGCGCTCGACGCGGCAGATACGCAGTATTTT
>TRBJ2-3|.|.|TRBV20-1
CSAPQFSDTQYF
TGCAGTGCTCCCCAATTCTCAGATACGCAGTATTTT
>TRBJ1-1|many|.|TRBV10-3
CAKSSGADTEAFF
TGTGCCAAAAGTTCGGGTGCAGACACTGAAGCTTTCTTT
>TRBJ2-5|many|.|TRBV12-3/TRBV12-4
CASSPEGEKTQYF
TGTGCCAGCAGCCCTGAGGGTGAAAAGACCCAGTACTTC
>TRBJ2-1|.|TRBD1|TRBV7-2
CASSLQTGGQRNEQFF
TGTGCCAGCAGCCTGCAAACAGGGGGGCAAAGGAATGAGCAGTTCTTC
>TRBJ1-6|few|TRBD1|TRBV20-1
CSARNLQGNSPLHF
TGCAGTGCTAGAAACTTACAGGGGAATTCACCCCTCCACTTT
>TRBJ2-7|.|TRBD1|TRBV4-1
CASSQAMTGGFRETQYF
TGCGCCAGCAGCCAAGCGATGACAGGGGGTTTTCGAGAGACTCAGTACTTC
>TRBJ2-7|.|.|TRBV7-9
CASSRSGTRLPAQYF
TGTGCCAGCAGTCGGTCGGGTACGAGACTCCCTGCCCAGTACTTC
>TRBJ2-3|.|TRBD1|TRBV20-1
CSALQGATDTQYF
TGCAGTGCTTTACAGGGGGCGACAGATACGCAGTATTTT
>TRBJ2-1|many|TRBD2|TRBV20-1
CSARAASGGVNEQFF
TGCAGTGCTAGAGCGGCTAGCGGGGGGGTAAATGAGCAGTTCTTC
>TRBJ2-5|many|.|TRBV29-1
CSVEIGRETQYF
TGCAGCGTTGAAATAGGGAGAGAGACCCAGTACTTC
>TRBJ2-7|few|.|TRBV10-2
CASIPLSSGTYEQYF
TGCGCCAGCATCCCCCTAAGTTCCGGGACCTACGAGCAGTACTTC
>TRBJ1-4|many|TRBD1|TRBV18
CASSPPRTGHEKLFF
TGTGCCAGCTCACCACCGCGGACAGGGCACGAAAAACTGTTTTTT
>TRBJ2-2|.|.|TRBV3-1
CASSRTGPNTGELFF
TGTGCCAGCAGCCGGACCGGGCCGAACACCGGGGAGCTGTTTTTT
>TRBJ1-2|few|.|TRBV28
CASSQDSLYGYTF
TGTGCCAGCAGTCAGGACAGCCTCTATGGCTACACCTTC
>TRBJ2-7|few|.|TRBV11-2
CASTLITAGTYEQYF
TGTGCCAGCACTCTAATAACGGCAGGTACCTACGAGCAGTACTTC
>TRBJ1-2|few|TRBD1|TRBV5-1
CASSVYRGSLDGYTF
TGCGCCAGCAGCGTATACAGGGGGAGTTTAGATGGCTACACCTTC
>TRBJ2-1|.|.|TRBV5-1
CAGSHPERGGRAGSLTYNEQFF
TGCGCCGGCAGCCACCCCGAGAGAGGTGGGCGGGCTGGTTCCCTGACCTACAATGAGCAGTTCTTC
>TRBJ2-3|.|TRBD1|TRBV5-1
CASSSGGVRTDTQYF
TGCGCCAGCAGCTCAGGGGGCGTTCGGACAGATACGCAGTATTTT
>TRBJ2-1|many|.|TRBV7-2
CASSYDRYNEQFF
TGTGCCAGCAGCTACGACAGGTACAATGAGCAGTTCTTC
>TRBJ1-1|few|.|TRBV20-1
CSARGDMTNTEAFF
TGCAGTGCTAGAGGCGACATGACGAACACTGAAGCTTTCTTT
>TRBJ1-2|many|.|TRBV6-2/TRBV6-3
CASSDSVHYGYTF
TGTGCCAGCAGCGACAGCGTCCACTATGGCTACACCTTC
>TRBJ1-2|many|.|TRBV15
CATSRARGPDHYGYTF
TGTGCCACCAGCAGAGCCCGGGGCCCAGATCACTATGGCTACACCTTC
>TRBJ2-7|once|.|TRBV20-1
CSARILGTVACYEQYF
TGCAGTGCTAGGATACTAGGGACGGTTGCCTGCTACGAGCAGTACTTC
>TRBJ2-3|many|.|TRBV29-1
CSVEVTDTQYF
TGCAGCGTTGAAGTCACAGATACGCAGTATTTT
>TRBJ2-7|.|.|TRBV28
CASITSAGNGYEQYF
TGTGCCAGCATCACCTCCGCAGGGAACGGCTACGAGCAGTACTTC
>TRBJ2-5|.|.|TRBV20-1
CSAREEGYGRRTQYF
TGCAGTGCTAGAGAAGAGGGGTACGGGCGGCGGACCCAGTACTTC